This T cell receptor (beta chain) was profiled in a study of cytomegalovirus exposure and HLA in healthy donors. The V gene's germline CDR1 is SGHAT and CDR2 FQNNGV. The CDR3 consists of 16 residues. V lost 3 bases to trimming and J lost 3 bases; unmatched junction nucleotides: 10. Primers included in the PCR were 60 Vbeta and 13 Jbeta primers. Data came from immunoSEQ multiplex PCR; TCRdb stores just in-frame clones and leaves some out. The repertoire consists of some 120,000 clones, with about 76% occurring once and the leading ten covering under 4%. The chain employs TRBV11-2 and TRBJ2-7; 8 bases align to TRBD1. This receptor was obtained from a woman under 40 in good health and CMV-seronegative. The sample consisted of PBMCs. CDR3: CASSLGRTGRGYEQYF. CDR3 nucleotide sequence: TGTGCCAGCAGCTTGGGGCGGACAGGGAGAGGCTACGAGCAGTACTTC.